This T cell receptor (beta chain) was sequenced during a study of CXCR4 blockade with PD-1 therapy in pancreatic cancer. The protocol was immunoSEQ multiplex PCR, while the TCRdb copy is restricted to in-frame clones and leaves out a portion. This sample has 4,500 to 5,500 clones, with approximately 48% found just once. About this clone itself: Its target is unknown.

Study conclusions and caveats: Convergent selection by common tumor antigens was suggested by nucleotide rearrangement counts. Without paired alpha-beta data, shared specificity of dominant clones is unconfirmed. Tumors were clonally expanded, mean roughly 0.15 versus 0.05 in healthy blood.

Germline V gives CDR1 LNHNV, CDR2 YYDKDF (reference sequence). The CDR3 sequence is 19 residues long. V lost 2 bases to trimming and J lost 0 bases; unmatched junction nucleotides: 14. No neoadjuvant therapy was given before resection to the patients supplying these archived tumor blocks. Sequenced material: tumor tissue. The clonotype comes from a human donor with pancreatic ductal adenocarcinoma. V and J are TRBV15 and TRBJ2-7; the match to TRBD1 covers 9 bases. CDR3 sequence: CATSRPGTGPRLNSYEQYF. The DNA for the CDR3 is TGTGCCACCAGCAGACCCGGGACAGGGCCCCGCCTGAACTCCTACGAGCAGTACTTC.